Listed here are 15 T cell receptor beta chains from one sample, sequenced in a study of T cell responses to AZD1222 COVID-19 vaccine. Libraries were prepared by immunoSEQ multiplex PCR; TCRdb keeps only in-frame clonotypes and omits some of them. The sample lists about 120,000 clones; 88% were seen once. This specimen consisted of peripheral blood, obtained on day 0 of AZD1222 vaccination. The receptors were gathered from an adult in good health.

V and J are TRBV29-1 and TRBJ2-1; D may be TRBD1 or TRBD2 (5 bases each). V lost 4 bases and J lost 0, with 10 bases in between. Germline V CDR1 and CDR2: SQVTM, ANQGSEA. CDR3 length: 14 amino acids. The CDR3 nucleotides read TGCAGCGTTGCGGGGCGTCGCTCCTACAATGAGCAGTTCTTC. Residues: CSVAGRRSYNEQFF.

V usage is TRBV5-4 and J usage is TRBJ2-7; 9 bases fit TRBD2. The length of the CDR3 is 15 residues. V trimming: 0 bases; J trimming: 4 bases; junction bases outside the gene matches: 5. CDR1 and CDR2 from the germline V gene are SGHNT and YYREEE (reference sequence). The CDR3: CASSLDGGRVYEQYF. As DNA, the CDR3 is TGTGCCAGCAGCTTGGACGGCGGGAGGGTGTACGAGCAGTACTTC.

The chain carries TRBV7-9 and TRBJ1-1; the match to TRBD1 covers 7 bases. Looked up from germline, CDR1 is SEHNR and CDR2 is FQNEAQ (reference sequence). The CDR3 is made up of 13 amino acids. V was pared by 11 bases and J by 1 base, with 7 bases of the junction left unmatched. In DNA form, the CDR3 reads TGTGCCGCCCGGGGGACAGCGAACACTGAAGCTTTCTTT. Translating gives CAARGTANTEAFF.

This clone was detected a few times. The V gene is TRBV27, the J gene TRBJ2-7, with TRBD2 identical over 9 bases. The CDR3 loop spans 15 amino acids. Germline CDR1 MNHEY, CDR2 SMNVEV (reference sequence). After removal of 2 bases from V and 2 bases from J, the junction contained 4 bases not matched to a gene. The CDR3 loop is CASSLKPSGAYEQYF. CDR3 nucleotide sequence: TGTGCCAGCAGTTTAAAGCCTAGCGGGGCCTACGAGCAGTACTTC.

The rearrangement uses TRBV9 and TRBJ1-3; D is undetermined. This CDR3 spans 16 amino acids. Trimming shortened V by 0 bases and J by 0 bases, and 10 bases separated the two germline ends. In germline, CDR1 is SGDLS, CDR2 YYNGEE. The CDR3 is CASSVAPDSSGNTIYF. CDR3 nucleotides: TGTGCCAGCAGCGTAGCCCCCGACTCCTCTGGAAACACCATATATTTT.

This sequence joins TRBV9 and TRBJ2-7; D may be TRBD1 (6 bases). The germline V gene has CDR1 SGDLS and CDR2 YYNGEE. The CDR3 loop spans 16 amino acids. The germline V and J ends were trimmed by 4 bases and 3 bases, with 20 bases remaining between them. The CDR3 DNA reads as TGTGCCAGCAGCCCGACACGGACAGTGATTAACTACGAGCAGTACTTC. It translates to CASSPTRTVINYEQYF.

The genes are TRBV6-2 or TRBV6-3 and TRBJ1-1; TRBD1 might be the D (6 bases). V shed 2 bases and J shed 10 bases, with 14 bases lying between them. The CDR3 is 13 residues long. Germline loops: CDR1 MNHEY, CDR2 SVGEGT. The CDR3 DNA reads TGTGCCAGCAGTTACGAAATCGCCAGGGGAGCTTTCTTT. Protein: CASSYEIARGAFF.

CDR3 in amino acids: CASSPARNQPQHF. The CDR3 coding sequence is TGTGCCAGCTCACCGGCAAGGAATCAGCCCCAGCATTTT. The V gene is TRBV18, the J gene TRBJ1-5; D is unclear. V was trimmed by 3 bases and J by 4 bases, leaving 7 bases between them. The CDR3 has 13 residues. Germline CDR1 reads KGHSH; CDR2 reads LQKENI.

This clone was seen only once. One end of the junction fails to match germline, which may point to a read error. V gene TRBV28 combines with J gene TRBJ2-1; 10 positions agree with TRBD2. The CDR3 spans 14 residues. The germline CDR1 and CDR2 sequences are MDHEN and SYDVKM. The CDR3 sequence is CASSPERRTSGRIF. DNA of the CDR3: TGTGCCAGCAGTCCCGAAAGGCGGACTAGCGGCAGGATCTTC.

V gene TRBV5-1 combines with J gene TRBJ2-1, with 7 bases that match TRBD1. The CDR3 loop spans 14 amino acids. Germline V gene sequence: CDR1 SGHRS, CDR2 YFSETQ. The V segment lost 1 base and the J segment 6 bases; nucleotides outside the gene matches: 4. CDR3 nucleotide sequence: TGCGCCAGCAGCTTGACAGGGGTGGTCAATGAGCAGTTCTTC. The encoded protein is CASSLTGVVNEQFF.

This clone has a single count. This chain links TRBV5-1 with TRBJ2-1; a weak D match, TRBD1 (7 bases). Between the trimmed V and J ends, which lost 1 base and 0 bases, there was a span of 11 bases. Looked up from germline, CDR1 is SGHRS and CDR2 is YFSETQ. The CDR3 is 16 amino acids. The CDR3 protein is CASSLSGGLSYNEQFF. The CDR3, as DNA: TGCGCCAGCAGCTTGTCAGGGGGGCTCTCCTACAATGAGCAGTTCTTC.

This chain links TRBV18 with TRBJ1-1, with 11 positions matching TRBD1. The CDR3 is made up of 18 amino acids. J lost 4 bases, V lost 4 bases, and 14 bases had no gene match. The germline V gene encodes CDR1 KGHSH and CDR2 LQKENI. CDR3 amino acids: CASSRGQGAPHITTEAFF. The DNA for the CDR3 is TGTGCCAGCTCACGCGGACAGGGGGCGCCACATATAACCACTGAAGCTTTCTTT.

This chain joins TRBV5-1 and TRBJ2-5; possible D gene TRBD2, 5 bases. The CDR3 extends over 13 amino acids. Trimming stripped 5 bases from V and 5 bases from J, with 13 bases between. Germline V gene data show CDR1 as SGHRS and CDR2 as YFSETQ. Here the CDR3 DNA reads TGCGCCAGCAGTCTAGGTTCGGGGGAGACCCAGTACTTC. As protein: CASSLGSGETQYF.

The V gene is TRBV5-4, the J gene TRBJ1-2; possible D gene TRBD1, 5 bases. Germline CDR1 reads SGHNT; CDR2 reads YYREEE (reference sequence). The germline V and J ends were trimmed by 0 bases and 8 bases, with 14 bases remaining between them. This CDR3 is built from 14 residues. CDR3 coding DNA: TGTGCCAGCAGCTTGGTGGGTGGGGGTAGGGGCTACACCTTC. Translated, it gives CASSLVGGGRGYTF.

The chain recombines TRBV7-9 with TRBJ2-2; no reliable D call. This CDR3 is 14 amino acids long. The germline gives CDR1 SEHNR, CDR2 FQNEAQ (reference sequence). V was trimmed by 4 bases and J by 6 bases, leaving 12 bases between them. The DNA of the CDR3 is TGTGCCAGCAGCTCACCGTCTAAGGCCGGGGAGCTGTTTTTT. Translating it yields CASSSPSKAGELFF.